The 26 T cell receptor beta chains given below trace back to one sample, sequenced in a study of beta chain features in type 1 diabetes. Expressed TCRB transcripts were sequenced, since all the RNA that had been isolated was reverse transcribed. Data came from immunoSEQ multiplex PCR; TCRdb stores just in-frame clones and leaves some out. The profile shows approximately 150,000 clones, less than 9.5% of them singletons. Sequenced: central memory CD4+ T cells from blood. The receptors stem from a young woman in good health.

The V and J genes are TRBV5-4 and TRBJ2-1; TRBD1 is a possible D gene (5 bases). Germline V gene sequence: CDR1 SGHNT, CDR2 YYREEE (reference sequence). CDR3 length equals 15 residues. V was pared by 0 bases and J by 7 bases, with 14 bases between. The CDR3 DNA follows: TGTGCCAGCAGCTTGGCGGCAGGGATGAGGAATGAGCAGTTCTTC. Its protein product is CASSLAAGMRNEQFF.

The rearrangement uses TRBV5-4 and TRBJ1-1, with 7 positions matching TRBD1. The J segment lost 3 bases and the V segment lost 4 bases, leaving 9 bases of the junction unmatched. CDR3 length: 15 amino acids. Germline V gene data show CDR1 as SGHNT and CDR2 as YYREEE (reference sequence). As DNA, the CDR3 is TGTGCCAGCAGCCAGGCTCTAGGGACAGACACTGAAGCTTTCTTT. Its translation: CASSQALGTDTEAFF.

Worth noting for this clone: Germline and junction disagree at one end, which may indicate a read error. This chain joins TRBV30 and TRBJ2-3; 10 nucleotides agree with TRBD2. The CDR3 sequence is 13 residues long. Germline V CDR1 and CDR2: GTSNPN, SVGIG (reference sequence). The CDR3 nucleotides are TGTGCCTGGAGTGTTAGGGGCGGGACTAGCGCCCTTTTT. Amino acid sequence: CAWSVRGGTSALF.

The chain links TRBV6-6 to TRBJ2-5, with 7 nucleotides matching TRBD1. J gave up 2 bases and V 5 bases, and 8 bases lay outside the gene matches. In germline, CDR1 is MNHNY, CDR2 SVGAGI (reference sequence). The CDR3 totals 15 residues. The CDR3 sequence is CASSHHNRGQETQYF. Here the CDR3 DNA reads TGTGCCAGCAGTCACCACAACAGGGGACAAGAGACCCAGTACTTC.

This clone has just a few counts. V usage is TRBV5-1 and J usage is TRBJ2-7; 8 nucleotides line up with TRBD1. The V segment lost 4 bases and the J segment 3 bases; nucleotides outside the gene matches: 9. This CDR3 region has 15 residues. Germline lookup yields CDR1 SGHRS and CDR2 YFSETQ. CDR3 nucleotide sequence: TGCGCCAGCAGCAAACAGGGACAGGCGGTCTACGAGCAGTACTTC. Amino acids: CASSKQGQAVYEQYF. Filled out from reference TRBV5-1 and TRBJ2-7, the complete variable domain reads KAGVTQTPRYLIKTRGQQVTLSCSPISGHRSVSWYQQTPGQGLQFLFEYFSETQRNKGNFPGRFSGRQFSNSRSEMNVSTLELGDSALYLCASSKQGQAVYEQYFGPGTRLTVT.

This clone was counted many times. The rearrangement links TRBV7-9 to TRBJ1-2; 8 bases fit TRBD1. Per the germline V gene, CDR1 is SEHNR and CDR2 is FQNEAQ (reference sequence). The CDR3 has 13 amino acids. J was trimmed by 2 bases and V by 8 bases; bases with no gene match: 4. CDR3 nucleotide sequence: TGTGCCAGCGACAGGGGTTTGAACTATGGCTACACCTTC. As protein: CASDRGLNYGYTF.

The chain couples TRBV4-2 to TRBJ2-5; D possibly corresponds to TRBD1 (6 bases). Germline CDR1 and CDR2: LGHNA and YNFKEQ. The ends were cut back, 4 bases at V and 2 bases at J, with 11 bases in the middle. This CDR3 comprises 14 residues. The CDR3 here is CASSLGDTQETQYF. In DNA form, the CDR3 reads TGTGCCAGCAGCCTTGGGGACACACAAGAGACCCAGTACTTC.

DNA of the CDR3: TGTGCCAGCGTTCGGCGCGGGACCGCGGGCACAGATACGCAGTATTTT. Translation gives CASVRRGTAGTDTQYF. The chain carries TRBV28 and TRBJ2-3, with a possible D match to TRBD2 (6 bases). Trimming took off 8 bases at V and 1 base at J, with 19 bases between the two ends. Germline V gives CDR1 MDHEN, CDR2 SYDVKM. The CDR3 contains 16 residues.

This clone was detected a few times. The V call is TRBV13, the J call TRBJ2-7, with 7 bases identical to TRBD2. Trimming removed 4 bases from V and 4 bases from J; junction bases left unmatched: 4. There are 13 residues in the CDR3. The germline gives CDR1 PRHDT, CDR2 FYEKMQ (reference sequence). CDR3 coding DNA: TGTGCCAGCAGCTCTAGGGGAGGGTACGAGCAGTACTTC. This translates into CASSSRGGYEQYF.

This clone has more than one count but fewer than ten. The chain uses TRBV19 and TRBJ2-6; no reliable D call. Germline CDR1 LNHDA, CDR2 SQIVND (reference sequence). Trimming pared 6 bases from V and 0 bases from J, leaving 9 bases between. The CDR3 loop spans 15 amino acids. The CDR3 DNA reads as TGTGCCAGTAGCTTACATCGCTCTGGGGCCAACGTCCTGACTTTC. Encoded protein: CASSLHRSGANVLTF.

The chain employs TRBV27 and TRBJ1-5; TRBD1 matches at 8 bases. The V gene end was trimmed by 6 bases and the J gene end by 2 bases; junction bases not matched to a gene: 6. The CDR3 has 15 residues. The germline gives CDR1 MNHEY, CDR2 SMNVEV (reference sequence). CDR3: CASRSQGAGNQPQHF. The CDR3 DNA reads TGTGCCAGCAGGTCCCAGGGGGCGGGCAATCAGCCCCAGCATTTT.

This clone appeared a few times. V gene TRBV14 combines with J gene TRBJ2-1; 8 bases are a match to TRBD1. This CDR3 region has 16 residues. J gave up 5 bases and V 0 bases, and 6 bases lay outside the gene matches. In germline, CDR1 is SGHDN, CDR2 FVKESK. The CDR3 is CASSQDQDRGHNEQFF. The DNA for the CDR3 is TGTGCCAGCAGCCAAGACCAAGACAGGGGCCACAATGAGCAGTTCTTC.

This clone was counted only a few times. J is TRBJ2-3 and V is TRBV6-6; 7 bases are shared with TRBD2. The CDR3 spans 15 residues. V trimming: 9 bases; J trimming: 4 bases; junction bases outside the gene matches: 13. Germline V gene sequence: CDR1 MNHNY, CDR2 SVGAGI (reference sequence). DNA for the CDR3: TGTGCCAGTGGGGTTCCGGCGGGAGACTCAGATACGCAGTATTTT. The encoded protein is CASGVPAGDSDTQYF.

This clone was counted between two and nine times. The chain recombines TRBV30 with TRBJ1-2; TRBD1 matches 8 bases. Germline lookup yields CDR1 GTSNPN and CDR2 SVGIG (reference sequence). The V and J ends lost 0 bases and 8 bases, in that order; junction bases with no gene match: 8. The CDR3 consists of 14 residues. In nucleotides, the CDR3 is TGTGCCTGGAGTGTTATTCAGGGGGCGTACGGCTACACCTTC. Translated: CAWSVIQGAYGYTF.

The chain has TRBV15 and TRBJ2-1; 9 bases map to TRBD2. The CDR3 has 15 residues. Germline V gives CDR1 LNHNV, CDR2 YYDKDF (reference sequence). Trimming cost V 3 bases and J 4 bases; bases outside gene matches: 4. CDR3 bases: TGTGCCACCAGCAGTGGACTAGCGTCTTACAATGAGCAGTTCTTC. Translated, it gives CATSSGLASYNEQFF.

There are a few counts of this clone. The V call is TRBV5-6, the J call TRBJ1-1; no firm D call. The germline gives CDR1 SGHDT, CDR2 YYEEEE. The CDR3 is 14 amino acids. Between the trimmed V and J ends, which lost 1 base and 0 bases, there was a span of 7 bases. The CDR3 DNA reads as TGTGCCAGCAGCTTGAAACACCTGAACACTGAAGCTTTCTTT. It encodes CASSLKHLNTEAFF.

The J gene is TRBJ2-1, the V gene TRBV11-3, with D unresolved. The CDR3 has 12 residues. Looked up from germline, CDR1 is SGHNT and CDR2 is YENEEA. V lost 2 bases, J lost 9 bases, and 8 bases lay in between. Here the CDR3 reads CASSLSESEQFF. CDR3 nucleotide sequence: TGTGCCAGCAGCTTATCGGAGTCTGAGCAGTTCTTC. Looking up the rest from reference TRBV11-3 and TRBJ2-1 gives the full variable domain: EAGVVQSPRYKIIEKKQPVAFWCNPISGHNTLYWYLQNLGQGPELLIRYENEEAVDDSQLPKDRFSAERLKGVDSTLKIQPAELGDSAVYLCASSLSESEQFFGPGTRLTVL.

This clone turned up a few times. CDR3 sequence: CSVEDWTRTGELFF. CDR3 sequence (DNA): TGCAGCGTTGAAGATTGGACTCGTACCGGGGAGCTGTTTTTT. V gene TRBV29-1 combines with J gene TRBJ2-2, with a tentative D call TRBD2 (5 bases). The CDR3 length is 14 residues. Germline CDR1 reads SQVTM; CDR2 reads ANQGSEA. The V and J ends lost 0 bases and 5 bases respectively, with 10 bases between them.

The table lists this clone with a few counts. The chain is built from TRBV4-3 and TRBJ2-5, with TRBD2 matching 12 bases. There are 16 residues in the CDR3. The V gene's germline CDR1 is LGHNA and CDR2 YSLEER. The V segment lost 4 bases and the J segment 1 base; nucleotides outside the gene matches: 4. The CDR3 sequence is CASSPQLAGGQETQYF. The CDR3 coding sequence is TGCGCCAGCAGCCCACAACTAGCGGGGGGCCAAGAGACCCAGTACTTC.

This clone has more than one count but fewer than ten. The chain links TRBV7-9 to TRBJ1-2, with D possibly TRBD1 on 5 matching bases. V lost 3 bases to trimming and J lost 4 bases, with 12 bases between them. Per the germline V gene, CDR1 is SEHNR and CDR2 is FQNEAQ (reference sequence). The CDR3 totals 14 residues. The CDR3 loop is CASSFSDRFYGYTF. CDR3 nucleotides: TGTGCCAGCAGCTTCTCCGACAGATTCTATGGCTACACCTTC.

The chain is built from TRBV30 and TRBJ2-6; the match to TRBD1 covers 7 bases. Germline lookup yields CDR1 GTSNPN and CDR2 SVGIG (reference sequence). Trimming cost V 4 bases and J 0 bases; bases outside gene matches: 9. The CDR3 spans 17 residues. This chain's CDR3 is CAWIRGRASSGANVLTF. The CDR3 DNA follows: TGTGCCTGGATTAGGGGGCGGGCAAGCTCTGGGGCCAACGTCCTGACTTTC.

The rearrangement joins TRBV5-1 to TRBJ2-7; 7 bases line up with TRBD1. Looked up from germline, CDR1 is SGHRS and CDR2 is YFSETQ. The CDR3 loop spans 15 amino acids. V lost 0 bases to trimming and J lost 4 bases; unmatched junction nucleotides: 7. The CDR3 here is CASSLVPQGEYEQYF. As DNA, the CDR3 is TGCGCCAGCAGCTTGGTACCGCAGGGGGAGTACGAGCAGTACTTC.

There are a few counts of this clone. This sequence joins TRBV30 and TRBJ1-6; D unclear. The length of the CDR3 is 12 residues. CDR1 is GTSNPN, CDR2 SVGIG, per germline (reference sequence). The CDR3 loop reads CFPLDRGLPLHF. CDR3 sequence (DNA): TGTTTCCCTTTGGACCGAGGACTTCCCCTCCACTTT. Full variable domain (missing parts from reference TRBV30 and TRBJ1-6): SQTIHQWPATLVQPVGSPLSLECTVEGTSNPNLYWYRQAAGRGLQLLFYSVGIGQISSEVPQNLSASRPQDRQFILSSKKLLLSDSGFYLCFPLDRGLPLHFGNGTRLTVT.

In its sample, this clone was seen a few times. The CDR3 DNA reads as TGCAGGGCGGGGACTCCTAATGAGCAGTTCTTC. This encodes CRAGTPNEQFF. The chain combines TRBV20-1 with TRBJ2-1; possibly TRBD2 for D (6 bases). The CDR3 contains 11 residues. Germline V lookup: CDR1 DFQATT, CDR2 SNEGSKA (reference sequence).

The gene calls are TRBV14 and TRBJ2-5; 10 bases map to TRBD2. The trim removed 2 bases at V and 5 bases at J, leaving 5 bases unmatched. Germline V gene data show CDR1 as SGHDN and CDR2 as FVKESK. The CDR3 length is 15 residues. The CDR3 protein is CASSQPGTSAETQYF. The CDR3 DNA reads TGTGCCAGCAGCCAACCTGGGACTAGCGCGGAGACCCAGTACTTC.

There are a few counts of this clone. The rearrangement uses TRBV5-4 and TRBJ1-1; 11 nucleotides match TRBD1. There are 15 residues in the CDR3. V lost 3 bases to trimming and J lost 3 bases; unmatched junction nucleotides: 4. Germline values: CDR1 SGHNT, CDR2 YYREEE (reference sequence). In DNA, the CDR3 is TGTGCCAGCAGCTCCGGGGACAGGGGGTACACTGAAGCTTTCTTT. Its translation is CASSSGDRGYTEAFF.